This T cell receptor (beta chain) was sequenced during a study of blood T cell dynamics during melanoma immunotherapy. Study-level information: Standard first-line treatment here was pembrolizumab or nivolumab plus ipilimumab in metastatic melanoma.

Assay: immunoSEQ multiplex PCR; the TCRdb copy retains only in-frame clones and omits some. The table includes nearly 7,000 clones, 85% detected once. Time point in this sample: week 3, after first cycle of checkpoint inhibitor. V gave up 1 base and J gave up 1 base, with 13 bases separating them. The CDR3 has 16 residues. Germline-derived CDR1 and CDR2 are SGHVS and FQNEAQ. Material: blood, obtained from a patient treated with checkpoint blockade. The V call is TRBV7-8, the J call TRBJ1-1, with D unresolved. The source is a human donor with melanoma. Some clones in this sample may be carry-over from other donors' samples. The CDR3 here is CASSLGAGAENTEAFF. Here the CDR3 DNA reads TGTGCCAGCAGCTTAGGGGCGGGAGCCGAGAACACTGAAGCTTTCTTT.